The 19 T cell receptor beta chains in this list originate from one sample, sequenced in a study of shared clonotypes between healthy human individuals. Naive CD8 cells, CD45RO-negative and positively selected for CCR7, excluded terminally differentiated effector memory CD45RA+ cells. Sequencing used immunoSEQ multiplex PCR; TCRdb keeps in-frame clones, though not all of them. Of about 2 million clones listed, approximately 95% are singletons. The sample taken for sequencing was naive CD8+ T cells sorted from blood. These receptors were collected from a man aged 18 to 35 in good health.

The chain is built from TRBV6-1 and TRBJ1-2, with TRBD1 as a possible D gene (6 bases). V was pared by 10 bases and J by 5 bases, with 20 bases between. Germline V gene lookup returns CDR1 MNHNS and CDR2 SASEGT. This CDR3 region has 14 residues. The CDR3 sequence: CATLWGREGYGYTF. DNA for the CDR3: TGTGCCACCTTGTGGGGGCGCGAAGGTTATGGCTACACCTTC.

V is TRBV7-9 and J is TRBJ2-5; the match to TRBD2 covers 11 bases. The J call is in doubt because the DNA end fits TRBJ2-7 better. The germline CDR1 and CDR2 sequences are SEHNR and FQNEAQ (reference sequence). The CDR3 consists of 19 residues. CDR3 sequence: CASSFPTSGKTPFSYEQYF. The CDR3 DNA reads as TGTGCCAGCAGCTTCCCGACTAGCGGGAAAACCCCTTTCTCCTACGAGCAGTACTTC.

V is TRBV27 and J is TRBJ2-3; perhaps D is TRBD1 or TRBD2 (5 bases each). V was cut by 2 bases and J by 0 bases, with 9 bases left in between. Germline CDR1 MNHEY, CDR2 SMNVEV (reference sequence). The CDR3 consists of 15 residues. The CDR3 DNA sequence: TGTGCCAGCAGTTTAACCGAGGGGAGCACAGATACGCAGTATTTT. Its protein product is CASSLTEGSTDTQYF.

In DNA form, the CDR3 reads TGTGCCAGCAGTTTATATCAGGGGCATATGAACACTGAAGCTTTCTTT. This gives the protein CASSLYQGHMNTEAFF. The chain uses TRBV27 and TRBJ1-1; tentative D call: TRBD1 (6 bases). V was trimmed by 1 base and J by 0 bases, leaving 12 bases between them. The CDR3 totals 16 residues. CDR1 and CDR2 from the germline V gene are MNHEY and SMNVEV (reference sequence).

This chain joins TRBV7-9 and TRBJ1-2; unclear D gene. Germline V gene sequence: CDR1 SEHNR, CDR2 FQNEAQ (reference sequence). The CDR3 sequence is 14 residues long. The ends were cut back, 2 bases at V and 3 bases at J, with 10 bases in the middle. This CDR3 is CASSLSSPDYGYTF. The CDR3 coding sequence is TGTGCCAGCAGCTTATCCAGCCCTGACTATGGCTACACCTTC.

The chain carries TRBV5-5 and TRBJ2-5; D is possibly TRBD2 (6 bases). The CDR3 extends over 14 amino acids. Trimming shortened V by 2 bases and J by 5 bases, and 13 bases separated the two germline ends. CDR1 is SGHKS and CDR2 is YYEKEE in the germline V gene (reference sequence). As DNA, the CDR3 is TGTGCCAGCAGCTTTCAGGGCGGGGAGGAGACCCAGTACTTC. Translating it yields CASSFQGGEETQYF. Based on the CDR3 plus reference TRBV5-5 and TRBJ2-5, the full variable domain is DAGVTQSPTHLIKTRGQQVTLRCSPISGHKSVSWYQQVLGQGPQFIFQYYEKEERGRGNFPDRFSARQFPNYSSELNVNALLLGDSALYLCASSFQGGEETQYFGPGTRLLVL.

The J gene is TRBJ1-1, the V gene TRBV5-6; D uncertain. The CDR3 is 14 amino acids. Per the germline V gene, CDR1 is SGHDT and CDR2 is YYEEEE. V dropped 0 bases and J dropped 7 bases, with 13 bases sitting between them. This chain's CDR3 is CASSLDRRLFEAFF. The CDR3 nucleotides read TGTGCCAGCAGCTTGGATCGGCGGTTGTTTGAAGCTTTCTTT.

This chain connects TRBV19 to TRBJ2-7, with D perhaps being TRBD1 or TRBD2 (5 bases each). Per germline, CDR1 LNHDA and CDR2 SQIVND (reference sequence). The germline V and J ends were trimmed by 3 bases and 2 bases, with 11 bases remaining between them. The CDR3 covers 14 residues. CDR3 in DNA: TGTGCCAGTAGTATTGGGACGGCAGCCTACGAGCAGTACTTC. Translating gives CASSIGTAAYEQYF.

Written as DNA, the CDR3 is TGTGCCAGTAGTATCAGGGCGTTCTCTGGAAACACCATATATTTT. This codes for CASSIRAFSGNTIYF. This rearrangement joins TRBV19 to TRBJ1-3, with a weak D call TRBD1 (5 bases). The germline V gene has CDR1 LNHDA and CDR2 SQIVND (reference sequence). The CDR3 runs to 15 residues. V lost 3 bases and J lost 0, with 9 bases in between.

The CDR3 bases are TGTGCCAGCAGCTGGGTCGGGACAGCATATAGCAATCAGCCCCAGCATTTT. This encodes CASSWVGTAYSNQPQHF. The chain employs TRBV5-5 and TRBJ1-5; 7 positions agree with TRBD1. Germline trimming cut 3 bases from V and 0 bases from J; bases unmatched to any gene: 9. This CDR3 is built from 17 residues. Germline lookup yields CDR1 SGHKS and CDR2 YYEKEE (reference sequence).

The chain uses TRBV6-6 and TRBJ2-2, with 10 nucleotides matching TRBD1. The germline V gene encodes CDR1 MNHNY and CDR2 SVGAGI (reference sequence). V was pared by 9 bases and J by 4 bases, with 5 bases of the junction left unmatched. This CDR3 region has 14 residues. CDR3 sequence: CASCWTGGTGELFF. The DNA for the CDR3 is TGTGCCAGTTGCTGGACAGGGGGCACCGGGGAGCTGTTTTTT.

This rearrangement joins TRBV5-1 to TRBJ2-3; TRBD1 agrees at 9 bases. Trimming removed 3 bases from V and 5 bases from J; junction bases left unmatched: 4. CDR1 and CDR2 (germline): SGHRS, YFSETQ. The CDR3 loop spans 14 amino acids. Here the CDR3 reads CASSWDRAEDTQYF. CDR3 in DNA: TGCGCCAGCAGCTGGGACAGGGCGGAAGATACGCAGTATTTT.

The chain joins TRBV4-3 to TRBJ1-1; D possibly corresponds to TRBD1 (5 bases). The CDR3 covers 13 residues. The germline V and J ends were trimmed by 4 bases and 8 bases, with 14 bases remaining between them. CDR1 and CDR2 from the germline V gene are LGHNA and YSLEER. CDR3 sequence reads: CASSLRVASEAFF. For the CDR3, the DNA is TGCGCCAGCAGCCTCAGGGTAGCCTCAGAAGCTTTCTTT.

J is TRBJ1-6 and V is TRBV4-1, with D uncertain. Trimming removed 4 bases at V and 0 bases at J, with 19 bases between. The germline V gene encodes CDR1 MGHRA and CDR2 YSYEKL. The CDR3 extends over 19 amino acids. The CDR3 DNA is TGCGCCAGCAGCCTAACTCAGAACACGATGACCTCCTATAATTCACCCCTCCACTTT. Protein product: CASSLTQNTMTSYNSPLHF.

The rearrangement joins TRBV4-1 to TRBJ2-3; 13 nucleotides align to TRBD2. The CDR3 spans 16 residues. J lost 2 bases, V lost 4 bases, and 3 bases had no gene match. Germline V gene lookup returns CDR1 MGHRA and CDR2 YSYEKL. CDR3 sequence: CASSRGTSGVTDTQYF. CDR3 bases: TGCGCCAGCAGCCGGGGGACTAGCGGGGTCACAGATACGCAGTATTTT.

This clone came up once. This chain uses TRBV7-6 with TRBJ2-1, with a tentative D call TRBD1 (5 bases). The V end was cut by 4 bases, the J end by 6 bases, with 16 bases between. Looked up from germline, CDR1 is SGHVS and CDR2 is FNYEAQ. The CDR3 runs to 15 residues. In DNA form, the CDR3 reads TGTGCCAGCAGCTGGCGTTTAGGGGCAGGCAATGAGCAGTTCTTC. Protein sequence: CASSWRLGAGNEQFF.

The chain links TRBV6-6 to TRBJ1-3; D call uncertain. CDR1 and CDR2 from the germline V gene are MNHNY and SVGAGI (reference sequence). V was clipped by 10 bases and J by 3 bases, with 7 bases between them. The length of the CDR3 is 11 residues. The CDR3 spells CATYDGNTIYF. The CDR3 DNA reads as TGTGCCACCTATGATGGAAACACCATATATTTT.

The chain is built from TRBV9 and TRBJ2-7, with TRBD2 matching over 7 bases. CDR3 length: 16 amino acids. CDR1 is SGDLS, CDR2 YYNGEE, per germline. Trimming cost V 3 bases and J 2 bases; bases outside gene matches: 11. The CDR3 loop is CASSGAPGRPAYEQYF. CDR3 in DNA: TGTGCCAGCAGCGGGGCCCCCGGGAGGCCGGCCTACGAGCAGTACTTC.

In the case of this clone: The identical CDR3 is also encoded by other nucleotide sequences in the sample. CDR3 sequence: CASSLSLAGGEQFF. CDR3 nucleotide sequence: TGTGCCAGCAGTTTATCGCTAGCGGGGGGTGAGCAGTTCTTC. The chain has TRBV27 and TRBJ2-1, with 11 positions matching TRBD2. Germline V gives CDR1 MNHEY, CDR2 SMNVEV (reference sequence). J was trimmed by 9 bases and V by 0 bases; bases with no gene match: 1. The CDR3 extends over 14 amino acids.